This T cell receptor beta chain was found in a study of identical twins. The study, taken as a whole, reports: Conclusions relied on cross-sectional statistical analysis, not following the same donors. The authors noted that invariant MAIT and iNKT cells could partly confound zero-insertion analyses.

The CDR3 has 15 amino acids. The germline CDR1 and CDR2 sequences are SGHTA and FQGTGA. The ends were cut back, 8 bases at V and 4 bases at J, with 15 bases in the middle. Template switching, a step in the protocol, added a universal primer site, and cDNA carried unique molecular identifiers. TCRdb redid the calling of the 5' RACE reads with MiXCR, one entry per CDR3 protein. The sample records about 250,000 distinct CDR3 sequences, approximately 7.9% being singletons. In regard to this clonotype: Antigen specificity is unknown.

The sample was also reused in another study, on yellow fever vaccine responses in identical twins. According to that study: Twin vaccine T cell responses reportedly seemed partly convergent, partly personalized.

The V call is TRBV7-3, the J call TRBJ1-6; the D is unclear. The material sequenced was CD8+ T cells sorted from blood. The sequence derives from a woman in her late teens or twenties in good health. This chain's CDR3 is CASPIAVDYNSPLHF. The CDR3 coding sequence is TGTGCCAGCCCGATTGCAGTGGATTATAATTCACCCCTCCACTTT.